Detailed here is one TCR beta chain. This receptor's antigen is unknown. Per-base quality was not reported, and no clone a single base away is much larger than it. The time point tag for this specimen amounts to: baseline before first vaccination. Vaccinee samples were obtained from the UK trials COV001 and COV002, which included a single-blind randomized controlled phase 2/3 trial of AZD1222 (ChAdOx1 nCoV-19) in healthy adults. Trial participant PBMC samples were collected at day 0 and day 28 after the second dose for TCRbeta chain sequencing. These data come from a study of T cell responses to AZD1222 COVID-19 vaccine (dated by TCRdb to the early 2020s). About the full investigation: AZD1222 recipients with second doses at about 4 weeks or about 12 weeks were pooled, because spike-specific TCR depth and breadth did not differ between schedules. Trial participants were enrolled into age subgroups of 18-55, 56-69 and 70-plus years, which contained about 150, 28 and 57 TCR-sequenced participants, respectively. TCR sequencing covered about 230 trial participants: 200 to 210 given two doses of AZD1222 and approximately 25 given two doses of MenACWY control vaccine. Beyond this particular receptor, the publication reports: Reportedly, close to half of the unique spike-specific TCRs recognized epitopes lying outside the regions that are mutated in the B.1.351 and B.1.1.7 variants. In the small 56-69-year group, the increase in depth fell short of significance, most likely because of low power. Conclusions about previously exposed vaccinees are limited because only five to seven AZD1222 recipients were SARS-CoV-2 seropositive at baseline. CD4 TCRs associated with the vaccine covered the entire spike protein, and the dominant responses were in regions 160-218 and 743-854. After two AZD1222 doses, both the breadth and the depth of spike-specific TCRs were significantly higher than at day 0 and than in MenACWY recipients. Because no day 14 peak-response samples were available, repertoires were characterized only after the peak T cell response. Participants were mostly white British, with more females than males. The authors suggested clonal diversity may have been underestimated.

The CDR3 regions of human TCRbeta chains were analyzed by immunosequencing. As for the authors' bioinformatics: TCRs in the repertoires were matched against a reference library of SARS-CoV-2-specific TCRs that had been generated with the MIRA antigen-specificity platform. Breadth was defined as the fraction of unique TCRs that were SARS-CoV-2-associated. Depth was defined as the fraction of total T cells that were SARS-CoV-2-associated. Using the MIRA data, each spike-specific TCR was assigned both to the spike region to which the TCR was reactive and to a CD4 or CD8 class. Log10-transformed breadth and depth values were compared by one-way ANOVA with Sidak's multiple comparisons tests. TCRdb carries this immuneACCESS record with in-frame sequences only. Its versions omit some clonotypes, under half of them owing to an unresolved V gene in the studies checked, with the rest unexplained. V, J and clone size are those of that table, while D and trimming were read from the DNA. This sample comprises some 150,000 clones, about 94% of them detected only once. Approximately 5% of the sample rests with the top ten.

V sheds 1 base and J sheds 0 bases, leaving 5 bases between their ends. The CDR1 and CDR2 encoded by the germline V gene are SGHRS and YFSETQ. Spanning cysteine to phenylalanine, the CDR3 consists of 14 amino acids. Only CDR3 DNA is held: 42 bases, read in frame from base 1. This receptor was taken from an adult in good health. The sequence links TRBV5-1 to TRBJ2-4; the D gene cannot be resolved reliably. The source material was peripheral blood, sampled on day 0 of AZD1222 vaccination. CDR3 sequence: CASSLTLAKNIQYF. The sequenced DNA is TGCGCCAGCAGCTTGACACTAGCCAAAAACATTCAGTACTTC.